Listed here is a single TCR beta chain. The data derive from a study of T-cell memory formation after mild COVID-19. The CDR3 extends over 15 amino acids. With 0 bases removed from V and 3 bases from J, the gap between germline ends came to 9 bases. Germline loops: CDR1 LGHDT, CDR2 YNNKEL (reference sequence). TCRdb independently ran MiXCR on the 5' RACE reads; one entry per CDR3 protein. The sample contains under 450,000 distinct CDR3 sequences, around 20% of which appear only once. Material for sequencing was PBMCs or a T cell subset sorted from them (not recorded which). This receptor was taken from a man between 18 and 35 years old who had mild COVID-19 (a few samples of this study predate the infection). Cell type and time point are not known. The V call is TRBV3-1, the J call TRBJ1-5; the D is unclear. The CDR3 DNA sequence: TGTGCCAGCAGCCAAGAAGGTACGGTCAATCAGCCCCAGCATTTT. The encoded protein is CASSQEGTVNQPQHF.